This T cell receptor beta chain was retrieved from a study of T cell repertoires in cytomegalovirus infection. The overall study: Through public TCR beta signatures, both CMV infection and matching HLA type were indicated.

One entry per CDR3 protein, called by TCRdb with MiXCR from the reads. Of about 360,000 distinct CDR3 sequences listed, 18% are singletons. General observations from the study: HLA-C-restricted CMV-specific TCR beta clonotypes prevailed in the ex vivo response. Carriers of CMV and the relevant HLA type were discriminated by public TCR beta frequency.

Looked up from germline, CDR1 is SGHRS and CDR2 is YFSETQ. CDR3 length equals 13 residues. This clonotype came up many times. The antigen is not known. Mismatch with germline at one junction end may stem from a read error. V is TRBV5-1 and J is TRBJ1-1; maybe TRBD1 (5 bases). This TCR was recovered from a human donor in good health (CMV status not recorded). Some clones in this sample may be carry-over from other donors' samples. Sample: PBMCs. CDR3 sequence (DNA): TGTGCCAGTAGCCCGGGACCGAACACTGAAGCTTTCTTT. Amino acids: CASSPGPNTEAFF.